This entry concerns a single TCR beta chain. This clone is a singleton in its sample. Its antigen specificity is not known. Base qualities are not at hand, and no much larger clone is one base apart. In total, roughly 710 healthy bone marrow donors made up the cohort. At the time of sampling, every cohort member was nominally healthy, though immune exposures that went unrecorded were likely present. The donor was CMV seropositive and was included in the group of about 290 seropositive cohort members. Every donor gave a peripheral blood sample, and the peripheral blood mononuclear cells from that sample were used for TCR beta sequencing. Genomic DNA extraction from the blood cell samples was performed with the Qiagen DNeasy Blood Extraction Kit. These data are taken from a study of cytomegalovirus exposure and HLA in healthy donors (dated 2017 in TCRdb). About the investigation overall: In an earlier analysis of 587 of the donors, 276 Gb of sequence data and about 110 million unique TCR beta sequences from about 190 million T cells were reported. An early release that covered roughly 600 HLA-typed donors contained around 300 gigabases of sequencing data and tens of millions of unique TCR sequences. Of the roughly 420 genotyped donors, approximately 80% were placed in the genetic ancestry cluster associated with self-reported Caucasian donors. The study was designed to test whether signatures of past pathogen exposure could be identified by cataloging public T cell receptors. The study used immunosequencing to profile the T cell repertoires of approximately 690 subjects and linked those repertoires to cytomegalovirus serostatus. Besides the first cohort of 500 to 700 subjects, a separate validation cohort made up of 120 different subjects was used. The study combined high-throughput TCR immunosequencing, statistical association of individual TCRs with disease status, and machine learning to predict cytomegalovirus infection status. To study patterns of TCR occurrence, a later analysis re-analyzed previously published TCR beta repertoires from just over 650 donors and added high-resolution HLA genotyping. The later analysis used no new phenotypic data to find candidate immune exposures, relying instead on TCR beta sequences and their occurrence across donors. An earlier analysis of around 580 of the donors used high-throughput TCR beta sequencing to judge whether each TCR beta V gene segment behaved as functional or pseudogenic. Donor age, sex, ethnicity and CMV serostatus were compiled alongside the repertoire data. A later genetic analysis took genome-wide SNP genotypes for about 65% of the 666 donors and used that subset as a discovery cohort. Every discovery cohort repertoire had been produced on one sequencing platform. HLA typing included class I and class II loci at four-digit resolution. Typing coverage differed by locus: A, B, C, DRB1 and DQB1 were typed in about 620-640 donors, DQA1 in 522, DPA1 in approximately 600, and DPB1 in just under 490. Four or five DR-DQ haplotypes were handled as single units for association and clustering because linkage in the cohort was strong. Among 350 to 400 genotyped donors of the cohort, an average of approximately 230,000 unique TCR beta nucleotide sequences were sequenced per donor, roughly 20% of them non-productive. The full study reports these points: Because counts were too low, roughly 18 rarely observed V segments, including chromosome 9 orphons, were left out of the earlier analysis of some 600 of the donors. In vitro tests confirmed that three of the cytomegalovirus-associated TCR beta chains recognize cytomegalovirus antigens. Some IMGT-functional V segments, including TRBV6-2 and TRBV6-3, could not be distinguished by the 87-base-pair reads and were therefore excluded. Roughly uniform sequencing depth across donors was assumed in presence/absence analyses, although this assumption may not hold. A cluster of highly shared sequence variants was judged likely to be a technical artifact of the sequencing pipeline. A later analysis found that TCR association rates varied across HLA loci, with DRB1 alleles showing the most associated TCRs and HLA-C alleles the fewest. The authors suggested that the approach could potentially be generalized to other disease states and immunological phenotypes. Only TCR beta chains were sequenced in this cohort, and the absence of alpha or paired-chain data limited detectable features. While some public TCRs were present in many individuals, most TCR sequences turned up only very rarely across donors. Correlated functional status among segregating V segments might reflect linkage disequilibrium, but an unknown experimental factor could not be ruled out. Strong co-occurrence of HLA alleles, especially DR and DQ, made assigning TCR associations to individual alleles difficult. In a later analysis, several top co-occurrence clusters were reported to appear linked to parvovirus B19, influenza, CMV and Epstein-Barr virus. Specific HLA alleles were associated with 15,000 to 20,000 TCR beta sequences at a false discovery rate of 0.05 in a later analysis. A later analysis found that most CMV-associated TCR beta chains appeared HLA-restricted, with HLA associations seemingly driven largely by CMV exposure. The classifier was reported to diagnose cytomegalovirus status with high specificity and sensitivity in both the original and validation cohorts. The study listed 150 to 200 TCR beta chains as associated with cytomegalovirus. Immune exposure information for the cohort was limited to CMV serostatus. A further reported finding was that TCR beta sequences accurately predicted the HLA-A and HLA-B alleles for most subjects in the first cohort. In an earlier analysis of about 600 of the donors, most TCR beta V segments appeared in productive rearrangements about 90% or about 30% of the time, broadly matching IMGT annotations. Compared with equally common non-associated chains, HLA-associated TCR beta chains in a later analysis were more clonally expanded and had lower generation probabilities. HLA typing was unavailable for some donors at each locus, so association tests used only the typed subset. Compared with the approximately 700-donor mean, donors in an Asian-associated ancestry cluster had fewer N-insertions in productive TCRs, according to a later genetic analysis. V-gene and J-gene trimming of TCR beta chains was associated with a missense DCLRE1C variant in a later genetic analysis, and the association was replicated in an independent cohort.

CDR1 and CDR2, per the germline V gene, are MGHRA and YSYEKL. The CDR3 runs 15 amino acids, cysteine and phenylalanine included. Only the CDR3 part of the read is kept: 45 bases, read in frame from the first base. Preparation of the library involved the immunoSEQ multiplex PCR assay. For the multiplex PCR, a mixture combining 60 forward primers for TCR Vbeta segments and 13 reverse primers for TCR Jbeta segments was used. The CDR3 region of rearranged TCR beta genes was amplified from genomic DNA with a multiplex PCR assay. On the Illumina HiSeq System, the amplified TCR beta libraries were sequenced as 87-base-pair reads. In the authors' own workflow: Across the roughly 600 repertoires, a later analysis counted tens of millions of unique TCR beta chains, about 10 million of which were shared by at least two donors. Raw reads were error-corrected and collapsed into unique sequences with a nearest-neighbor algorithm that merged closely related sequences to remove PCR and sequencing errors. V, D and J gene segments were assigned by aligning CDR3 sequences to IMGT reference sequences. Each retained sequence needed at least a six-nucleotide match to both a V gene segment and a J gene segment. Rearrangements were classified as productive when the CDR3 lacked stop codons and remained in frame with V and J, and all other rearrangements were classified as non-productive. Following IMGT convention, CDR3 was defined as the stretch from the second conserved V-encoded cysteine up to the conserved J-encoded phenylalanine. The earlier analysis of 450 to 750 of the donors excluded any sequence lacking an unambiguous match to a single V gene segment. In an earlier analysis of approximately 610 of the donors, V segments were called functional above 56.7% productive rearrangements and were called segregating when the between-donor standard deviation exceeded 5%. A statistical classification framework was developed to diagnose cytomegalovirus status using the catalog of TCR beta chain sequences. In a later analysis, TCR nucleotide sequences were compared against IMGT/GENE-DB human TR gene sequences so that V and J genes could be assigned. A later analysis assigned CDR3 sequences and most-parsimonious VDJ recombination scenarios with the TCRdist pipeline. In a later analysis, every TCR beta chain was defined by the combination of its CDR3 amino acid sequence and its V-gene family, and reads without a unique V-gene family were dropped. In a later analysis, some 600 highly shared, low-generation-probability nucleotide sequences were removed to address suspected cross-contamination and a sequencing artifact. In a later analysis, a clonal expansion index for each public chain was calculated from normalized within-repertoire ranks of inferred template counts. Generation probabilities in a later analysis came from a VDJ recombination model fitted to out-of-frame rearrangements, and those results were checked against IGoR. Hypergeometric tests were used in a later analysis to score TCR-TCR, TCR-HLA and TCR-CMV co-occurrence, with a repertoire-size bias correction applied to the TCR pairs. False discovery rates were estimated in a later analysis by permuting HLA or CMV assignments 20 times. In a later analysis, co-occurring TCRs were grouped using DBSCAN, and TCRdist sequence similarity was added for clustering within HLA-allele-positive subsets. For co-occurrence clustering, repertoires with fewer than 30,000 or more than 120,000 public chains were excluded, along with 4 to 6 repertoires with anomalous nucleotide sharing. In its TCRdb copy, this immuneACCESS table keeps in-frame sequences only and misses some clones. Where compared with another copy, unresolved V genes explain less than half of these, and the others have no known cause. V and J calls and clone size are as listed in that table; D and trimming were resolved from the DNA. Within this sample are roughly 150,000 clones, with 85% of them counted one time only. Of the sample, just over 2.5% is held by the ten largest clones.

Material: PBMCs. The receptor's source is a man aged 25-45 years in good health and CMV-seropositive. The chain is assembled from TRBV4-1 and TRBJ2-5, with 7 junctional bases fitting TRBD2. The tail of the sequence fits TRBJ2-7 better, so the J call may be wrong. The CDR3 region has the sequence CASSHIGRPDYEQYF. The sequenced DNA: TGCGCCAGCAGCCATATCGGGAGGCCCGACTACGAGCAGTACTTC.